What follows is one T cell receptor (beta chain) and its context. These data belong to a study of cytomegalovirus exposure and HLA in healthy donors. From germline, CDR1 is SEHNR and CDR2 FQNEAQ (reference sequence). V lost 5 bases and J lost 1, with 26 bases in between. The CDR3 totals 19 residues. Primers included in the PCR were 60 Vbeta and 13 Jbeta primers. Assay: immunoSEQ multiplex PCR; the TCRdb copy retains only in-frame clones and omits some. Here the sample spans approximately 300,000 clones, 80% being singletons. This receptor was obtained from a girl aged 2 to 10 in good health and CMV-seronegative. Sequenced sample: PBMCs. V and J are TRBV7-9 and TRBJ2-5; D is perhaps TRBD2 (7 bases). CDR3 nucleotides: TGTGCCAGCAGCATACCTATAGCTGGGGGCGGGAGACCCCAAGAGACCCAGTACTTC. Translated: CASSIPIAGGGRPQETQYF.